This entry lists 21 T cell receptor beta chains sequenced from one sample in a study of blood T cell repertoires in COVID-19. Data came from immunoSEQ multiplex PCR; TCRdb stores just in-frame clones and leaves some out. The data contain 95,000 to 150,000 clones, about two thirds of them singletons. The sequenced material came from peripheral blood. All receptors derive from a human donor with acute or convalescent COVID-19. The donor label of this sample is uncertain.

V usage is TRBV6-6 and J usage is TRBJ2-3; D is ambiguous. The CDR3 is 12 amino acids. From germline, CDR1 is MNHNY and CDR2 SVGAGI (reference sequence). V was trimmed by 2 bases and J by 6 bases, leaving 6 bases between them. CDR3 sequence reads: CASSYTWDTQYF. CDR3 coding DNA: TGTGCCAGCAGTTACACTTGGGATACGCAGTATTTT.

Written as DNA, the CDR3 is TGTGCCAGCAGGGAACTAGCGGACCCTTACAATGAGCAGTTCTTC. This sequence encodes CASRELADPYNEQFF. V gene TRBV2 combines with J gene TRBJ2-1; 8 nucleotides line up with TRBD2. The CDR3 sequence is 15 residues long. Germline V gives CDR1 SNHLY, CDR2 FYNNEI. The junction had 8 bases not matched to a gene; V was cut back by 6 bases and J by 4 bases.

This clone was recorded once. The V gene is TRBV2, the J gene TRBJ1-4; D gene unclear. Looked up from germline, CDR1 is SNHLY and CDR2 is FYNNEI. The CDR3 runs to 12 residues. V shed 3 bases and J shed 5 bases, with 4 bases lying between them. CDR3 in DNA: TGTGCCAGCAGTGATCCGAATGAAAAACTGTTTTTT. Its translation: CASSDPNEKLFF.

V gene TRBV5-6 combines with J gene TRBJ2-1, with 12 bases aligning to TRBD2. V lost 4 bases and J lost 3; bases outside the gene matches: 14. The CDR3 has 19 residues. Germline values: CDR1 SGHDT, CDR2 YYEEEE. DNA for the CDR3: TGTGCCAGCAGCCCAGAGACTAGCGGGGGATGGAGTGGCTACAATGAGCAGTTCTTC. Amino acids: CASSPETSGGWSGYNEQFF.

The DNA of the CDR3 is TGTGCCAGCAGGGACACGAACACTGAAGCTTTCTTT. The encoded protein is CASRDTNTEAFF. V usage is TRBV12-3 or TRBV12-4 and J usage is TRBJ1-1, with D possibly matching TRBD1 (5 bases). The ends were cut back, 6 bases at V and 1 base at J, with 6 bases in the middle. The CDR3 is 12 residues long.

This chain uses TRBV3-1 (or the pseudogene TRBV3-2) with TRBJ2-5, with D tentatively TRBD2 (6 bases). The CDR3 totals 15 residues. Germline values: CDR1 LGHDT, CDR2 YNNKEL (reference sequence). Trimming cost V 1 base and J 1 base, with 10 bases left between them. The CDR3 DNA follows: TGTGCCAGCAGCCAAGTGTACGGGGGCCAAGAGACCCAGTACTTC. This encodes CASSQVYGGQETQYF.

The DNA of the CDR3 is TGCGCCAGCAGCCTCCCGGGACAGGGGCACGGCTACACCTTC. It specifies CASSLPGQGHGYTF. This chain uses TRBV4-1 with TRBJ1-2, with 10 bases lining up with TRBD1. Looked up from germline, CDR1 is MGHRA and CDR2 is YSYEKL. Trimming removed 4 bases from V and 8 bases from J; junction bases left unmatched: 7. The CDR3 totals 14 residues.

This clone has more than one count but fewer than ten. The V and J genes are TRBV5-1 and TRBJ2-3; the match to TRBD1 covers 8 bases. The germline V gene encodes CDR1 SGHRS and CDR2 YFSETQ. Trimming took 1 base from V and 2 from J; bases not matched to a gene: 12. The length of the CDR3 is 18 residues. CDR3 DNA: TGCGCCAGCAGCTTGTGGGGAACAGGGGGGACCTACACAGATACGCAGTATTTT. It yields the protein CASSLWGTGGTYTDTQYF.

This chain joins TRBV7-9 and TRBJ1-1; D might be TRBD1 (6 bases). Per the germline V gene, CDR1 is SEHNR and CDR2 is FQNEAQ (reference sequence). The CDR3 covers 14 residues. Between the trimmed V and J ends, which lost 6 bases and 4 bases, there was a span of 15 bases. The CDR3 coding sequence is TGTGCCAGCAGAGATACAGGGCTCCCCACTGAAGCTTTCTTT. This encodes CASRDTGLPTEAFF.

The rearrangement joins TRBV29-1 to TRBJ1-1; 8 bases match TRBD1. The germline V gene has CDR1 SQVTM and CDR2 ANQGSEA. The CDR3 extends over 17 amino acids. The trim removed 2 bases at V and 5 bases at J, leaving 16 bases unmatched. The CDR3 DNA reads TGCAGCGTTGAAAGTAGTAGGACAGGGAGAGGAAGGACTGAAGCTTTCTTT. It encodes CSVESSRTGRGRTEAFF.

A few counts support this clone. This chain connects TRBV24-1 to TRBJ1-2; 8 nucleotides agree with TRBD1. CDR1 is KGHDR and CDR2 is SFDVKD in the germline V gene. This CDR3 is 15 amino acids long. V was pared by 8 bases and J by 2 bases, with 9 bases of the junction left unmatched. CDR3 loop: CATTPWGQANYGYTF. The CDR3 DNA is TGTGCCACCACCCCTTGGGGACAGGCAAACTATGGCTACACCTTC.

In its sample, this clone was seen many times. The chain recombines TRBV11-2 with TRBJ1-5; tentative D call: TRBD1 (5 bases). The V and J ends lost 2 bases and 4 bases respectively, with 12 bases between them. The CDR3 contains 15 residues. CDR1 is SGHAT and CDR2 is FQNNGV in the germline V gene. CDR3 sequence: CASSLRVGGNQPQHF. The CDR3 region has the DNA TGTGCCAGCAGCTTAAGGGTTGGGGGGAATCAGCCCCAGCATTTT.

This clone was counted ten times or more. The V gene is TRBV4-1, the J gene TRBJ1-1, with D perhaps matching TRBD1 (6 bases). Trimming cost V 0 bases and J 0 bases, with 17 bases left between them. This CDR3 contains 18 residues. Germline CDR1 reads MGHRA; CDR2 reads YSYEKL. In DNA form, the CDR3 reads TGCGCCAGCAGCCAAGATCCGGGACATATTAGACTGAACACTGAAGCTTTCTTT. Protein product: CASSQDPGHIRLNTEAFF.

The CDR3 here is CASSLGLGSSYEQYV. The CDR3 coding sequence is TGTGCCAGCAGTTTGGGACTAGGAAGTTCCTACGAGCAGTACGTC. The chain recombines TRBV5-4 with TRBJ2-7, with 8 positions matching TRBD2. Germline V gene data show CDR1 as SGHNT and CDR2 as YYREEE (reference sequence). The CDR3 loop spans 15 amino acids.

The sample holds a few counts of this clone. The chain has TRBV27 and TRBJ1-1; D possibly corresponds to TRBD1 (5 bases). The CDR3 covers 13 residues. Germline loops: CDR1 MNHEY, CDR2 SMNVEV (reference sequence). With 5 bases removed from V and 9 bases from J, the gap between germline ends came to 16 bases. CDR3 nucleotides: TGTGCCAGCAGTCCCCCAAAGGAGGGGAAAGCTTTCTTT. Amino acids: CASSPPKEGKAFF.

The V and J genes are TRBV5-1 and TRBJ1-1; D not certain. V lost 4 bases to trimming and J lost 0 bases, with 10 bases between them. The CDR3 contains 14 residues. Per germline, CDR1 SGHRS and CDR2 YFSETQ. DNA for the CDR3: TGCGCCAGCAGCCCTAGTGTTATGAACACTGAAGCTTTCTTT. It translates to CASSPSVMNTEAFF.

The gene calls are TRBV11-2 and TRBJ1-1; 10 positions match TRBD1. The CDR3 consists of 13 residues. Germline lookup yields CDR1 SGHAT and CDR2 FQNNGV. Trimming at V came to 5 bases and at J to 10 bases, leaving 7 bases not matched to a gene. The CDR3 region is CASSITRDRGAFF. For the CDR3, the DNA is TGTGCCAGCAGCATAACCAGGGACAGGGGAGCTTTCTTT.

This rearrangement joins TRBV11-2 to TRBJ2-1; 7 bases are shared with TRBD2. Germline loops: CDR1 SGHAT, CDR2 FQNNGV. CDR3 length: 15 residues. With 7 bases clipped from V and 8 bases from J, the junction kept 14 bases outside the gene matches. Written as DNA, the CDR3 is TGTGCCAGCACCGACGGACTAGACTTGGTGGATGAGCAGTTCTTC. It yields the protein CASTDGLDLVDEQFF.

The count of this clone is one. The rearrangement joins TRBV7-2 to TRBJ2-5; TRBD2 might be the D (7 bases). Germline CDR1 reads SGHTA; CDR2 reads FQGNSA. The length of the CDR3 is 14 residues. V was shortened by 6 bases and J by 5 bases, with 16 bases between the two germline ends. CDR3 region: CASSRPGGAETQYF. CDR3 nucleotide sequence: TGTGCCAGCAGTCGCCCTGGGGGGGCGGAGACCCAGTACTTC.

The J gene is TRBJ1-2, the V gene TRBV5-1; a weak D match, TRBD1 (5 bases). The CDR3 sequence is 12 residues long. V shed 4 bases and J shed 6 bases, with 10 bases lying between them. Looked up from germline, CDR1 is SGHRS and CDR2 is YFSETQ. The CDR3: CASSRGADGYTF. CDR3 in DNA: TGCGCCAGCAGCCGCGGGGCCGATGGCTACACCTTC.

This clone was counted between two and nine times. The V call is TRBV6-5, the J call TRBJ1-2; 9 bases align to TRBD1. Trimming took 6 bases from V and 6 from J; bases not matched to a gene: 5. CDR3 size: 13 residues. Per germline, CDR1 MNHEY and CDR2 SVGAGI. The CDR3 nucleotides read TGTGCCAGCAGATCGAGGACAGGGGATGGCTACACCTTC. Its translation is CASRSRTGDGYTF.